The 8 T cell receptor beta chains in this list originate from one sample, sequenced in a study of T-cell memory formation after mild COVID-19. TCRdb recomputed calls from the 5' RACE reads with MiXCR, one row per CDR3 protein. The sample has some 600,000 distinct CDR3 sequences, 15% to 20% seen once; the top ten hold roughly 7.8%. Material: PBMCs or a T cell subset sorted from them (not recorded which). These receptor sequences come from an adult woman who had mild COVID-19 (a few samples of this study predate the infection). Cell type and time point are not known.

This clonotype was observed a handful of times. The genes are TRBV5-6 and TRBJ1-2; weak D call: TRBD1 (5 bases). The CDR3 is 17 residues long. CDR1 and CDR2 from the germline V gene are SGHDT and YYEEEE. Trimming shortened V by 1 base and J by 0 bases, and 16 bases separated the two germline ends. The CDR3 reads CASSLRMAGEANYGYTF. The CDR3 DNA reads as TGTGCCAGCAGCTTGAGAATGGCGGGGGAAGCTAACTATGGCTACACCTTC.

A few counts support this clonotype. The chain is built from TRBV3-1 and TRBJ2-2; 7 nucleotides match TRBD2. Germline CDR1 and CDR2: LGHDT and YNNKEL (reference sequence). CDR3 length equals 15 residues. Losses at the gene ends were 4 bases for V and 5 bases for J; bases not matched to a gene: 7. Written as DNA, the CDR3 is TGTGCCAGCAGCCCGCTGGGCGGGGGAACCGGGGAGCTGTTTTTT. Residues: CASSPLGGGTGELFF. The full variable domain, in which reference TRBV3-1 and TRBJ2-2 provide the parts outside the CDR3, is DTAVSQTPKYLVTQMGNDKSIKCEQNLGHDTMYWYKQDSKKFLKIMFSYNNKELIINETVPNRFSPKSPDKAHLNLHINSLELGDSAVYFCASSPLGGGTGELFFGEGSRLTVL.

This clonotype was picked up many times. This chain links TRBV6-5 with TRBJ2-7; D gene ambiguous. The V end lost 7 bases, the J end lost 1 base, and 11 bases lay between the germline ends. The CDR3 length is 13 residues. CDR1 and CDR2 from the germline V gene are MNHEY and SVGAGI. CDR3 in DNA: TGTGCCAGCACTGTTATAGGGTCCTACGAGCAGTACTTC. Protein sequence: CASTVIGSYEQYF.

The rearrangement uses TRBV7-6 and TRBJ1-5; TRBD1 might be the D (6 bases). The V and J ends lost 1 base and 6 bases respectively, with 16 bases between them. The CDR3 has 16 residues. Germline V lookup: CDR1 SGHVS, CDR2 FNYEAQ. This chain's CDR3 is CASSLEVDSLTQPQHF. The DNA for the CDR3 is TGTGCCAGCAGCTTAGAAGTGGACAGTCTCACTCAGCCCCAGCATTTT.

The gene calls are TRBV12-3 or TRBV12-4 and TRBJ2-7; TRBD2 aligns across 11 bases. This CDR3 is built from 14 residues. V shed 7 bases and J 1 base; nucleotides not matched to a gene: 3. The CDR3 sequence is CASTGLAASYEQYF. CDR3 sequence (DNA): TGTGCCAGCACGGGACTAGCGGCATCCTACGAGCAGTACTTC.

V is TRBV9 and J is TRBJ2-7; 11 nucleotides agree with TRBD2. V gave up 3 bases and J gave up 3 bases; unmatched junction bases: 2. CDR3 length: 14 residues. Germline V lookup: CDR1 SGDLS, CDR2 YYNGEE. The CDR3 loop reads CASSETSGNYEQYF. CDR3 DNA: TGTGCCAGCAGCGAGACTAGCGGGAACTACGAGCAGTACTTC.

V and J are TRBV12-3 or TRBV12-4 and TRBJ1-4; D ambiguous. V lost 2 bases, J lost 8 bases, and 18 bases lay in between. CDR3 size: 16 residues. CDR3 sequence (DNA): TGTGCCAGCAGTTTATCGGGCACAGCCTACCCCGAAAAACTGTTTTTT. This codes for CASSLSGTAYPEKLFF.

In this sample, this clonotype turned up a few times. V is TRBV7-2 and J is TRBJ1-2, with 9 positions matching TRBD1. The CDR3 contains 13 residues. V was clipped by 6 bases and J by 3 bases; unmatched bases: 2. The germline V gene encodes CDR1 SGHTA and CDR2 FQGNSA. CDR3 residues: CASRTGGDYGYTF. Here the CDR3 DNA reads TGTGCCAGCAGGACAGGGGGAGACTATGGCTACACCTTC.